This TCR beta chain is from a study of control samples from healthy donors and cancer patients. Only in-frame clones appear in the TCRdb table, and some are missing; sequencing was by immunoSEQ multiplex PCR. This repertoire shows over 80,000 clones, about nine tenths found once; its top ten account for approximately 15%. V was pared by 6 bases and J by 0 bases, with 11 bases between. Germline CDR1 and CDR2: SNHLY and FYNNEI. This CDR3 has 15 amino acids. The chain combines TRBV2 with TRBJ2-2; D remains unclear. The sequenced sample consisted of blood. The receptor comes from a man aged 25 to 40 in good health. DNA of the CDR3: TGTGCCAGCAGATTGGTGGCAGCGAACACCGGGGAGCTGTTTTTT. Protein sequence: CASRLVAANTGELFF.